Below are 5 T cell receptor beta chains sequenced from a single sample in a study of T-cell reconstitution after alpha-beta-depleted transplantation in children. Unique molecular identifiers were incorporated into the prepared TCRbeta library. Each CDR3 protein is one row after TCRdb ran MiXCR on the PCR reads. This table has approximately 170,000 distinct CDR3 sequences, approximately 10% appearing once. Here the sequenced sample was PBMCs, taken before TCRalphabeta/CD19-depleted stem cell transplant. The receptors originated from a boy aged 2 to 10 with acute myeloid leukemia, due to receive a stem cell transplant.

At least ten counts were recorded for this clonotype. CDR3 DNA: TGCAGTGCCGCACCCGGGACAGGGGGACGGAGCTCCTACAATGAGCAGTTCTTC. It codes for CSAAPGTGGRSSYNEQFF. This chain joins TRBV20-1 and TRBJ2-1; 11 bases line up with TRBD1. V lost 6 bases to trimming and J lost 0 bases; unmatched junction nucleotides: 13. Germline V gene sequence: CDR1 DFQATT, CDR2 SNEGSKA (reference sequence). The CDR3 is made up of 18 amino acids.

This clonotype was recorded many times. The J gene is TRBJ1-5, the V gene TRBV5-5; D remains unclear. Trimming cost V 3 bases and J 7 bases, with 14 bases left between them. The CDR3 totals 14 residues. Germline CDR1 and CDR2: SGHKS and YYEKEE (reference sequence). The CDR3 nucleotides read TGTGCCAGCAGCTCTCGACTAGCCAGCCAGCCCCAGCATTTT. It specifies CASSSRLASQPQHF. Together with reference TRBV5-5 and TRBJ1-5, the CDR3 gives the full variable domain: DAGVTQSPTHLIKTRGQQVTLRCSPISGHKSVSWYQQVLGQGPQFIFQYYEKEERGRGNFPDRFSARQFPNYSSELNVNALLLGDSALYLCASSSRLASQPQHFGDGTRLSIL.

This clonotype was picked up many times. The chain uses TRBV6-5 and TRBJ2-1; 9 bases agree with TRBD2. J lost 7 bases, V lost 6 bases, and 7 bases had no gene match. The CDR3 spans 14 residues. Germline lookup yields CDR1 MNHEY and CDR2 SVGAGI. The CDR3 reads CASSRTSDWNEQFF. CDR3 sequence (DNA): TGTGCCAGCAGCCGGACTAGCGACTGGAATGAGCAGTTCTTC.

This clonotype came up many times. The chain uses TRBV11-1 and TRBJ2-7, with 13 bases identical to TRBD2. In germline, CDR1 is SGHAT, CDR2 FQDESV (reference sequence). CDR3 length equals 19 residues. Losses at the gene ends were 0 bases for V and 6 bases for J; bases not matched to a gene: 14. The CDR3 DNA follows: TGTGCCAGCAGCTTAGCGGGACAGGGGTTGGGACTAGCGGGATTCGAGCAGTACTTC. This encodes CASSLAGQGLGLAGFEQYF.

This clonotype appeared many times. With a much larger clone just one base away, this may be a read error. The rearrangement uses TRBV20-1 and TRBJ1-1; D is unresolved. V was cut by 0 bases and J by 0 bases, with 2 bases left in between. There are 12 residues in the CDR3. Germline-derived CDR1 and CDR2 are DFQATT and SNEGSKA (reference sequence). DNA for the CDR3: TGCAGTGCTAGAGAGGTGAACACTGAAGCTTTCTTT. This codes for CSAREVNTEAFF.